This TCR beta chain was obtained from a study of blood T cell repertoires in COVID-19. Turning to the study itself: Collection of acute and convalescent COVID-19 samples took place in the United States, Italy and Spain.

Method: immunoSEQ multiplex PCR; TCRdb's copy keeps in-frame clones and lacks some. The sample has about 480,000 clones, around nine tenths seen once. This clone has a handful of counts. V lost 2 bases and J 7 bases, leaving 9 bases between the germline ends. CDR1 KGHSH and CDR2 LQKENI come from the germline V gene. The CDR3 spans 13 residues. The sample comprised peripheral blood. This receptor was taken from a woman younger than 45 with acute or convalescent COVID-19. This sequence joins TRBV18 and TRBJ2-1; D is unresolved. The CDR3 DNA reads TGTGCCAGCTCACCATTTTCCGAGAATGAGCAGTTCTTC. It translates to CASSPFSENEQFF.